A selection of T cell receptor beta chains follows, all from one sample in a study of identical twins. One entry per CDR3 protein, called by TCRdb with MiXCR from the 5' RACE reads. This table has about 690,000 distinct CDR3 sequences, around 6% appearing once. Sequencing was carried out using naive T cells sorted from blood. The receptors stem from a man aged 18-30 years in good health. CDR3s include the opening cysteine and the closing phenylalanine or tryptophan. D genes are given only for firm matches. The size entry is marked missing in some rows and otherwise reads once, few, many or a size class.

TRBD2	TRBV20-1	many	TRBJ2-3	CSAQRGAGVEDTQYF	TGCAGTGCTCAGAGAGGAGCGGGAGTCGAAGATACGCAGTATTTT
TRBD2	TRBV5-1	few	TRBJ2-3	CASSWAGRATDTQYF	TGCGCCAGCAGCTGGGCCGGGAGGGCCACAGATACGCAGTATTTT
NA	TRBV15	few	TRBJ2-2	CATSRVRNTGELFF	TGTGCCACCAGCAGAGTAAGGAACACCGGGGAGCTGTTTTTT
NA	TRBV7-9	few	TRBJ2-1	CASSLLWTGSYNEQFF	TGTGCCAGCAGCTTATTGTGGACTGGGTCCTACAATGAGCAGTTCTTC
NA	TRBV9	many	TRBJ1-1	CASRGNMNTEAFF	TGTGCCAGCCGTGGGAACATGAACACTGAAGCTTTCTTT
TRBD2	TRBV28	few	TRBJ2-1	CASSTRGRGGIYNEQFF	TGTGCCAGCAGCACCCGGGGGAGGGGAGGGATCTACAATGAGCAGTTCTTC
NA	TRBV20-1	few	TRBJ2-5	CSARPEYQETQYF	TGCAGTGCTAGACCCGAGTACCAAGAGACCCAGTACTTC
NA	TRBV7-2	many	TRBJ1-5	CASSLLARGGNQPQHF	TGTGCCAGCAGCTTATTAGCCAGGGGAGGCAATCAGCCCCAGCATTTT
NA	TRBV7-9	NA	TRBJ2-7	CASSLPDYEQYF	TGTGCCAGCAGCTTACCTGATTACGAGCAGTACTTC
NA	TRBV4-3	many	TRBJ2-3	CASSRNYGGRQDTQYF	TGCGCCAGCAGCCGTAACTACGGGGGCCGCCAGGATACGCAGTATTTT
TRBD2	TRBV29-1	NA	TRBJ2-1	CSVDLGAGVPGDEQFF	TGCAGCGTTGACCTAGGAGCGGGAGTCCCGGGGGATGAGCAGTTCTTC
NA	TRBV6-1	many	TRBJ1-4	CASSSGLFDGEKLFF	TGTGCCAGCAGCTCGGGACTGTTTGATGGGGAAAAACTGTTTTTT
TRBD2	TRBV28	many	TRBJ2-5	CASAGLAGQETQYF	TGTGCCAGCGCGGGGCTAGCGGGACAAGAGACCCAGTACTTC
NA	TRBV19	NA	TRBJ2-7	CASSRSGISYEQYF	TGTGCCAGTAGTAGAAGCGGAATCTCCTACGAGCAGTACTTC
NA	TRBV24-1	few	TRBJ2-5	CATSDQKILKTQYF	TGTGCCACCAGTGACCAGAAAATTCTGAAGACCCAGTACTTC
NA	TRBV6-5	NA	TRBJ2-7	CASSSRLEQYF	TGTGCCAGCAGTTCCCGCCTCGAGCAGTACTTC
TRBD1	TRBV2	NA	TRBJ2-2	CASMATGLTGELFF	TGTGCCAGCATGGCGACAGGGTTAACCGGGGAGCTGTTTTTT
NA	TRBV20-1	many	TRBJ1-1	CSARPTEHTEAFF	TGCAGTGCTAGACCGACAGAACACACTGAAGCTTTCTTT
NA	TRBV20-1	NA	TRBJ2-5	CSAPARTQTGHGWTQYF	TGCAGTGCTCCGGCCAGGACCCAAACGGGCCATGGATGGACCCAGTACTTC
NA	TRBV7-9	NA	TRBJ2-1	CASFLFEGGYYNEQFF	TGTGCCAGCTTCCTGTTTGAAGGCGGGTATTACAATGAGCAGTTCTTC
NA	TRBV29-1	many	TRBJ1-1	CSATRRTEAFF	TGCAGCGCCACGAGGCGCACTGAAGCTTTCTTT
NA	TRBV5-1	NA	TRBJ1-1	CASSLDEKTNTEAFF	TGCGCCAGCAGCTTAGATGAGAAGACGAACACTGAAGCTTTCTTT
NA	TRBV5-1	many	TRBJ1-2	CASSLEPSYGYTF	TGCGCCAGCAGCTTGGAGCCGAGCTATGGCTACACCTTC
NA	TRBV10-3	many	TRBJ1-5	CAIQEANQPQHF	TGTGCCATCCAGGAAGCCAATCAGCCCCAGCATTTT
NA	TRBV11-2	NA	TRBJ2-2	CASSPRGPGGANTGELFF	TGTGCCAGCAGCCCCCGAGGGCCGGGGGGCGCGAACACCGGGGAGCTGTTTTTT
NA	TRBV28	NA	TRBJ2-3	CASSSTKRVRPDTQYF	TGTGCCAGCAGTTCCACTAAGCGGGTTCGCCCAGATACGCAGTATTTT
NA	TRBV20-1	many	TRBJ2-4	CSAREAGRAKNIQYF	TGCAGTGCTAGAGAGGCAGGGAGGGCCAAAAACATTCAGTACTTC
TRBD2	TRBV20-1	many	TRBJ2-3	CSAVSGGYPDTQYF	TGCAGTGCTGTAAGCGGGGGGTATCCAGATACGCAGTATTTT
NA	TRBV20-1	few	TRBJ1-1	CSARVLTLENTEAFF	TGCAGTGCTAGAGTTTTAACTTTGGAGAACACTGAAGCTTTCTTT
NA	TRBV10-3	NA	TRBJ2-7	CAISGTFTYEQYF	TGTGCCATCTCCGGGACTTTTACCTACGAGCAGTACTTC
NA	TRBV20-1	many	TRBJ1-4	CSAREGQGDNEKLFF	TGCAGTGCTAGAGAGGGGCAGGGAGATAATGAAAAACTGTTTTTT
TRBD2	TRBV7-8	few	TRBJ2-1	CASSLTSAGGLDEQFF	TGTGCCAGCAGCTTAACCTCAGCGGGAGGGTTGGATGAGCAGTTCTTC
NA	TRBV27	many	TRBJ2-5	CASSAMGRQETQYF	TGTGCCAGCAGTGCAATGGGTCGCCAAGAGACCCAGTACTTC
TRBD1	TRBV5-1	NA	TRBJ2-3	CDSRHRGQNTDTQYF	TGCGACAGCAGGCACCGGGGACAGAACACAGATACGCAGTATTTT
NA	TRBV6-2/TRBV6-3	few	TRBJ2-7	CASSPPLALSSYEQYF	TGTGCCAGCAGCCCCCCTCTAGCGCTCAGCTCCTACGAGCAGTACTTC
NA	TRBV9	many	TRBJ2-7	CASSVATSGEQYF	TGTGCCAGCAGCGTAGCTACATCGGGCGAGCAGTACTTC
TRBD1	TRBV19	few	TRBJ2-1	CASSIRGTGLYYNEQFF	TGTGCCAGTAGTATCCGAGGGACAGGGCTTTACTACAATGAGCAGTTCTTC
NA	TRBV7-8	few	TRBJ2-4	CASSLADTRNIQYF	TGTGCCAGCAGCTTAGCCGACACTAGGAACATTCAGTACTTC
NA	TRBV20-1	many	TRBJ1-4	CSARTERTGEKLFF	TGCAGTGCAAGGACGGAACGTACTGGTGAAAAACTGTTTTTT
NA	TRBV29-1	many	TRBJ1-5	CSVEEGSNQPQHF	TGCAGCGTTGAAGAAGGAAGCAATCAGCCCCAGCATTTT
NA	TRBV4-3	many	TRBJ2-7	CASSQGSGYEQYF	TGCGCCAGCAGCCAAGGTTCGGGCTACGAGCAGTACTTC
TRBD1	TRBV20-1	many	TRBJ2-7	CSARDRTGDQGAYEQYF	TGCAGTGCTAGAGACCGGACGGGGGACCAGGGGGCTTACGAGCAGTACTTC
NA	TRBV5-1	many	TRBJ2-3	CASSLDPSRATDTQYF	TGCGCCAGCAGCTTGGATCCTAGCAGGGCGACAGATACGCAGTATTTT
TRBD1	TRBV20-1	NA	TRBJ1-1	CSARDWTGPQGTEAFF	TGCAGTGCTAGAGACTGGACAGGTCCCCAAGGGACTGAAGCTTTCTTT
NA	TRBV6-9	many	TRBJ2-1	CASSYSTYLNIQENEQFF	TGTGCCAGCAGTTATTCGACTTATTTGAACATCCAGGAAAATGAGCAGTTCTTC
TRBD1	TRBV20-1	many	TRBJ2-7	CSARPQGAWEQYF	TGCAGTGCTAGACCTCAGGGGGCGTGGGAGCAGTACTTC
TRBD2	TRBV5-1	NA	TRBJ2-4	CASSLEPSGSRAKNIQYF	TGCGCCAGCAGCTTGGAACCTAGCGGGAGTCGAGCCAAAAACATTCAGTACTTC
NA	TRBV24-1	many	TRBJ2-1	CATGDRFYNEQFF	TGTGCCACCGGAGACAGGTTTTACAATGAGCAGTTCTTC
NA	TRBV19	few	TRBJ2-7	CASTGLQDEQYF	TGTGCCAGTACCGGACTGCAAGACGAGCAGTACTTC